These T cell receptor beta chains were read from a single sample in a study of T cell repertoires in cytomegalovirus infection. From the reads, TCRdb called clonotypes with MiXCR, one entry per CDR3 protein. The sample has about 130,000 distinct CDR3 sequences, 8% to 9% seen once. Sequencing used PBMCs. The origin of the receptors is a human donor in good health (CMV status not recorded). Some clones in this sample may be carry-over from other donors' samples. The CDR3 runs from the conserved cysteine through the conserved F or W. D genes are given only for firm matches. Only some rows state a clone size, as once, few, many or a class for expanded clones.

j_call: TRBJ2-5
d_call: -
v_call: TRBV5-4
clone_size: many
cdr3_aa: CASRPKYGTDQETQYF
cdr3_nt: TGTGCCAGCAGGCCAAAATACGGGACGGACCAAGAGACCCAGTACTTC

j_call: TRBJ2-1
d_call: -
v_call: TRBV29-1
clone_size: -
cdr3_aa: CSVESGFSEQFF
cdr3_nt: TGCAGCGTTGAGTCCGGGTTCAGTGAGCAGTTCTTC

j_call: TRBJ2-4
d_call: -
v_call: TRBV7-2
clone_size: many
cdr3_aa: CASSSPLANIQYF
cdr3_nt: TGTGCCAGCAGCTCGCCCCTAGCCAACATTCAGTACTTC

j_call: TRBJ2-5
d_call: -
v_call: TRBV10-3
clone_size: many
cdr3_aa: CAIRGREETQYF
cdr3_nt: TGTGCCATCAGGGGACGTGAAGAGACCCAGTACTTC

j_call: TRBJ2-3
d_call: -
v_call: TRBV29-1
clone_size: many
cdr3_aa: CSVRKGLDTQYF
cdr3_nt: TGCAGCGTTCGGAAGGGGTTGGATACGCAGTATTTT

j_call: TRBJ2-2
d_call: -
v_call: TRBV6-1
clone_size: many
cdr3_aa: CASSVRENTGELFF
cdr3_nt: TGTGCCAGCAGTGTTCGGGAGAACACCGGGGAGCTGTTTTTT

j_call: TRBJ2-7
d_call: -
v_call: TRBV19
clone_size: few
cdr3_aa: CATLRGGDSNEQYF
cdr3_nt: TGTGCCACCCTACGAGGTGGAGACTCCAACGAGCAGTACTTC

j_call: TRBJ2-7
d_call: -
v_call: TRBV29-1
clone_size: -
cdr3_aa: CSVVGPYEQYF
cdr3_nt: TGCAGCGTTGTAGGCCCTTACGAGCAGTACTTC

j_call: TRBJ2-1
d_call: TRBD2
v_call: TRBV28
clone_size: many
cdr3_aa: CASSSLTSGGGNEQFF
cdr3_nt: TGTGCCAGCAGTTCCCTGACTAGCGGGGGGGGTAATGAGCAGTTCTTC

j_call: TRBJ2-5
d_call: -
v_call: TRBV24-1
clone_size: few
cdr3_aa: CATSDSSRVKAGQETQYF
cdr3_nt: TGTGCCACCAGTGATTCCTCCCGGGTCAAAGCGGGCCAAGAGACCCAGTACTTC

j_call: TRBJ2-5
d_call: -
v_call: TRBV5-4
clone_size: many
cdr3_aa: CASSALGRPQYF
cdr3_nt: TGTGCCAGCAGCGCCCTCGGAAGACCCCAGTACTTC

j_call: TRBJ2-5
d_call: -
v_call: TRBV7-2
clone_size: many
cdr3_aa: CASSLVAGQRGETQYF
cdr3_nt: TGTGCCAGCAGCTTAGTGGCGGGCCAACGGGGGGAGACCCAGTACTTC

j_call: TRBJ2-7
d_call: TRBD2
v_call: TRBV5-1
clone_size: -
cdr3_aa: CASSLAAGDLYEQYF
cdr3_nt: TGCGCCAGCAGCTTGGCGGCGGGGGACCTCTACGAGCAGTACTTC

j_call: TRBJ2-3
d_call: TRBD2
v_call: TRBV11-2
clone_size: -
cdr3_aa: CASSLGRGGTDTQYF
cdr3_nt: TGTGCCAGCAGCTTAGGGCGGGGGGGGACAGATACGCAGTATTTT

j_call: TRBJ2-1
d_call: -
v_call: TRBV7-9
clone_size: many
cdr3_aa: CASSLAELYNEQFF
cdr3_nt: TGTGCCAGCAGCTTAGCGGAGCTATACAATGAGCAGTTCTTC

j_call: TRBJ2-5
d_call: -
v_call: TRBV12-3/TRBV12-4
clone_size: many
cdr3_aa: CASSNGGETQYF
cdr3_nt: TGTGCCAGCTCAAACGGCGGAGAGACCCAGTACTTC

j_call: TRBJ1-1
d_call: TRBD1
v_call: TRBV29-1
clone_size: -
cdr3_aa: CSAGQGDAEAFF
cdr3_nt: TGCAGCGCGGGACAGGGGGATGCTGAAGCTTTCTTT

j_call: TRBJ2-7
d_call: TRBD2
v_call: TRBV6-2/TRBV6-3
clone_size: many
cdr3_aa: CASSYALAGGTYEQYF
cdr3_nt: TGTGCCAGCAGTTACGCCCTGGCGGGGGGAACCTACGAGCAGTACTTC

j_call: TRBJ2-3
d_call: -
v_call: TRBV24-1
clone_size: many
cdr3_aa: CATSSGTRHTQYF
cdr3_nt: TGTGCCACCAGTTCCGGGACACGGCACACGCAGTATTTT

j_call: TRBJ2-3
d_call: -
v_call: TRBV7-3
clone_size: many
cdr3_aa: CASSLQAADTQYF
cdr3_nt: TGTGCCAGCAGCTTACAGGCAGCAGATACGCAGTATTTT

j_call: TRBJ2-3
d_call: TRBD2
v_call: TRBV19
clone_size: few
cdr3_aa: CASSVSGASTDTQYF
cdr3_nt: TGTGCCAGTAGTGTTAGCGGGGCGAGCACAGATACGCAGTATTTT

j_call: TRBJ2-2
d_call: TRBD2
v_call: TRBV6-6
clone_size: many
cdr3_aa: CASSPYSGGGGELFF
cdr3_nt: TGTGCCAGCAGTCCCTATAGCGGGGGTGGCGGGGAGCTGTTTTTT

j_call: TRBJ2-3
d_call: -
v_call: TRBV5-6
clone_size: -
cdr3_aa: CASSLDRRADMQYF
cdr3_nt: TGTGCCAGCAGCCTGGACAGAAGGGCAGATATGCAGTATTTT

j_call: TRBJ1-1
d_call: -
v_call: TRBV28
clone_size: many
cdr3_aa: CASLTPGGTNTEAFF
cdr3_nt: TGTGCCAGCCTCACCCCTGGGGGAACGAACACTGAAGCTTTCTTT

j_call: TRBJ2-1
d_call: TRBD2
v_call: TRBV6-6
clone_size: many
cdr3_aa: CASRLGLGQSPYNEQFF
cdr3_nt: TGTGCCAGCAGACTGGGACTAGGGCAGAGCCCCTACAATGAGCAGTTCTTC

j_call: TRBJ2-3
d_call: TRBD2
v_call: TRBV2
clone_size: many
cdr3_aa: CASSPLARAADTQYF
cdr3_nt: TGTGCCAGCAGCCCACTAGCGCGGGCCGCAGATACGCAGTATTTT

j_call: TRBJ2-4
d_call: TRBD2
v_call: TRBV5-4
clone_size: few
cdr3_aa: CASTKRGGQNIQYF
cdr3_nt: TGTGCCAGCACCAAAAGGGGAGGGCAAAACATTCAGTACTTC

j_call: TRBJ2-7
d_call: -
v_call: TRBV28
clone_size: many
cdr3_aa: CASSFRREQYF
cdr3_nt: TGTGCCAGCAGTTTCCGCCGCGAGCAGTACTTC

j_call: TRBJ1-2
d_call: -
v_call: TRBV19
clone_size: many
cdr3_aa: CASTTPRGGNYGYTF
cdr3_nt: TGTGCCAGTACCACCCCTCGAGGGGGTAACTATGGCTACACCTTC

j_call: TRBJ1-4
d_call: -
v_call: TRBV9
clone_size: -
cdr3_aa: CASSISSNEKLFF
cdr3_nt: TGTGCCAGCAGCATATCCTCTAATGAAAAACTGTTTTTT

j_call: TRBJ2-5
d_call: -
v_call: TRBV6-1
clone_size: many
cdr3_aa: CASSAGPKETQYF
cdr3_nt: TGTGCCAGCAGTGCAGGACCCAAAGAGACCCAGTACTTC

j_call: TRBJ2-7
d_call: TRBD2
v_call: TRBV5-6
clone_size: few
cdr3_aa: CASSYGGSGAFEQYF
cdr3_nt: TGTGCCAGCAGTTACGGCGGGAGCGGGGCCTTCGAGCAGTACTTC

j_call: TRBJ2-5
d_call: TRBD2
v_call: TRBV7-6
clone_size: many
cdr3_aa: CASSFGGGGETQYF
cdr3_nt: TGTGCCAGCAGCTTCGGGGGGGGTGGAGAGACCCAGTACTTC

j_call: TRBJ2-3
d_call: -
v_call: TRBV7-8
clone_size: many
cdr3_aa: CASSLWGSTDTQYF
cdr3_nt: TGTGCCAGCAGCTTGTGGGGAAGCACAGATACGCAGTATTTT

j_call: TRBJ2-3
d_call: TRBD1
v_call: TRBV29-1
clone_size: -
cdr3_aa: CSVGQGATTDTQYF
cdr3_nt: TGCAGCGTTGGACAGGGGGCGACGACAGATACGCAGTATTTT

j_call: TRBJ1-1
d_call: -
v_call: TRBV5-1
clone_size: many
cdr3_aa: CASSLGTTNTEAFF
cdr3_nt: TGCGCCAGCAGCCTTGGAACAACGAACACTGAAGCTTTCTTT

j_call: TRBJ1-5
d_call: -
v_call: TRBV7-2
clone_size: many
cdr3_aa: CASSYPLGAQHF
cdr3_nt: TGTGCCAGCAGCTACCCCCTAGGAGCCCAGCATTTT

j_call: TRBJ2-5
d_call: -
v_call: TRBV20-1
clone_size: few
cdr3_aa: CSARGRDQETQYF
cdr3_nt: TGCAGTGCTAGGGGGCGGGACCAAGAGACCCAGTACTTC

j_call: TRBJ2-1
d_call: -
v_call: TRBV29-1
clone_size: -
cdr3_aa: CSVDWFDNEQFF
cdr3_nt: TGCAGCGTTGATTGGTTCGACAATGAGCAGTTCTTC

j_call: TRBJ1-2
d_call: -
v_call: TRBV7-9
clone_size: many
cdr3_aa: CASSPPGASGYTF
cdr3_nt: TGTGCCAGCAGCCCACCAGGGGCTAGTGGCTACACCTTC

j_call: TRBJ2-2
d_call: -
v_call: TRBV7-9
clone_size: many
cdr3_aa: CASSLATTTGELFF
cdr3_nt: TGTGCCAGCAGCTTAGCTACCACCACCGGGGAGCTGTTTTTT

j_call: TRBJ1-2
d_call: -
v_call: TRBV29-1
clone_size: many
cdr3_aa: CSVAPGAAGSNYGYTF
cdr3_nt: TGCAGCGTTGCGCCAGGTGCCGCGGGGTCTAACTATGGCTACACCTTC

j_call: TRBJ2-7
d_call: -
v_call: TRBV5-1
clone_size: many
cdr3_aa: CASSLTPGTPYEQYF
cdr3_nt: TGCGCCAGCAGCCTTACCCCCGGGACACCCTACGAGCAGTACTTC

j_call: TRBJ1-2
d_call: -
v_call: TRBV5-1
clone_size: -
cdr3_aa: CASSAAGASYGYTF
cdr3_nt: TGCGCCAGCAGCGCTGCCGGGGCGAGCTATGGCTACACCTTC

j_call: TRBJ2-7
d_call: TRBD2
v_call: TRBV20-1
clone_size: -
cdr3_aa: CSAPGLAGGLSYEQYF
cdr3_nt: TGCAGTGCCCCGGGACTAGCGGGGGGGCTGTCCTACGAGCAGTACTTC

j_call: TRBJ2-1
d_call: -
v_call: TRBV3-1
clone_size: -
cdr3_aa: CASSQDKRGGTRPNEQFF
cdr3_nt: TGTGCCAGCAGCCAAGATAAGAGAGGGGGGACGAGACCCAATGAGCAGTTCTTC

j_call: TRBJ2-3
d_call: TRBD2
v_call: TRBV7-2
clone_size: medium-sized
cdr3_aa: CASSWGGSTDTQYF
cdr3_nt: TGTGCCAGCAGCTGGGGGGGTAGCACAGATACGCAGTATTTT

j_call: TRBJ1-5
d_call: TRBD1
v_call: TRBV10-3
clone_size: many
cdr3_aa: CAIRGQGNQPQHF
cdr3_nt: TGTGCCATCAGGGGACAGGGGAATCAGCCCCAGCATTTT

j_call: TRBJ1-6
d_call: -
v_call: TRBV5-1
clone_size: -
cdr3_aa: CASSLDGANSPLHF
cdr3_nt: TGCGCCAGCAGCTTAGACGGAGCTAATTCACCCCTCCACTTT

j_call: TRBJ2-2
d_call: -
v_call: TRBV6-6
clone_size: many
cdr3_aa: CASTDGGANTGELFF
cdr3_nt: TGTGCCAGCACCGACGGCGGGGCGAACACCGGGGAGCTGTTTTTT

j_call: TRBJ1-5
d_call: -
v_call: TRBV19
clone_size: -
cdr3_aa: CASSMRGSNQPQHF
cdr3_nt: TGTGCCAGTAGTATGCGGGGTAGCAATCAGCCCCAGCATTTT

j_call: TRBJ1-1
d_call: -
v_call: TRBV7-2
clone_size: many
cdr3_aa: CASSSRLGMNTEAFF
cdr3_nt: TGTGCCAGCAGCTCCCGGTTAGGGATGAACACTGAAGCTTTCTTT

j_call: TRBJ2-3
d_call: TRBD2
v_call: TRBV11-2
clone_size: many
cdr3_aa: CASSVGTSGGLDTQYF
cdr3_nt: TGTGCCAGCAGCGTCGGGACTAGCGGGGGGTTAGATACGCAGTATTTT

j_call: TRBJ2-1
d_call: -
v_call: TRBV29-1
clone_size: few
cdr3_aa: CSLERLYNEQFF
cdr3_nt: TGCAGCCTTGAACGGCTCTACAATGAGCAGTTCTTC

j_call: TRBJ2-3
d_call: -
v_call: TRBV29-1
clone_size: few
cdr3_aa: CSVAVVDTQYF
cdr3_nt: TGCAGCGTTGCAGTTGTCGATACGCAGTATTTT

j_call: TRBJ2-7
d_call: -
v_call: TRBV2
clone_size: many
cdr3_aa: CASSSYRENYEQYF
cdr3_nt: TGTGCCAGCAGTTCATACAGGGAAAACTACGAGCAGTACTTC

j_call: TRBJ2-7
d_call: -
v_call: TRBV28
clone_size: many
cdr3_aa: CASSSPWGDEQYF
cdr3_nt: TGTGCCAGCAGTTCACCATGGGGGGACGAGCAGTACTTC

j_call: TRBJ1-4
d_call: TRBD1
v_call: TRBV7-9
clone_size: many
cdr3_aa: CASSNLRDRNEKLFF
cdr3_nt: TGTGCCAGCAGCAACCTTCGGGACAGAAATGAAAAACTGTTTTTT

j_call: TRBJ1-1
d_call: TRBD1
v_call: TRBV10-3
clone_size: few
cdr3_aa: CAIRTTGNTEAFF
cdr3_nt: TGTGCCATCAGAACGACAGGGAATACTGAAGCTTTCTTT

j_call: TRBJ1-6
d_call: -
v_call: TRBV28
clone_size: many
cdr3_aa: CASRLGQGNNSPLHF
cdr3_nt: TGTGCCAGCAGACTAGGGCAGGGTAATAATTCACCCCTCCACTTT